This TCR beta chain was captured by sequencing in a study of T cells in pancreatic ductal adenocarcinoma. Trimming cost V 6 bases and J 1 base; bases outside gene matches: 10. Germline V gives CDR1 SGHRS, CDR2 YFSETQ. The CDR3 consists of 17 residues. As to this clone: Its matching antigen is unknown.

Selected pancreatic ductal adenocarcinoma patients had undergone surgery without neoadjuvant therapy. General study points: Blood had more productive templates and about 7.9-fold more unique clonotypes than tumor. No significant tumor-blood clonality difference; means were about 0.1 and 0.07. The resected pancreatic cancer cohort was biased toward the minority with early-stage disease.

The repertoire was sequenced with immunoSEQ multiplex PCR; TCRdb's copy has only in-frame clones and lacks some. The table shows some 4,600 clones, with around two thirds occurring only once. This clonotype was obtained from a human donor with pancreatic ductal adenocarcinoma. Source material: pancreatic tumor tissue. V and J are TRBV5-1 and TRBJ1-3; 10 bases are shared with TRBD1. The CDR3 sequence: CASTPWGTGASGNTIYF. The CDR3 DNA is TGCGCCAGCACCCCATGGGGGACAGGGGCTTCTGGAAACACCATATATTTT.